Shown below are 18 T cell receptor beta chains from a single sample sequenced in a study of blood T cell repertoires in COVID-19. Measured with immunoSEQ multiplex PCR; TCRdb has only the in-frame clones, and not every one. The sample holds around 170,000 clones, 74% seen once. The material sequenced was peripheral blood. The receptors stem from a woman older than 75 with acute or convalescent COVID-19.

V gene TRBV7-2 combines with J gene TRBJ2-7; 8 bases are shared with TRBD1. Germline V gene data show CDR1 as SGHTA and CDR2 as FQGNSA. Trimming removed 6 bases from V and 6 bases from J; junction bases left unmatched: 7. CDR3 length: 13 residues. The chain's CDR3 is CASSSDRVGEQYF. CDR3 bases: TGTGCCAGCAGTTCGGACAGGGTAGGCGAGCAGTACTTC.

This chain connects TRBV7-2 to TRBJ1-5, with 9 bases aligning to TRBD1. This CDR3 has 15 amino acids. Germline V CDR1 and CDR2: SGHTA, FQGNSA. Trimming cost V 5 bases and J 4 bases; bases outside gene matches: 6. In DNA form, the CDR3 reads TGTGCCAGCAGCAGAGACAGGGGGTTTAATCAGCCCCAGCATTTT. This gives the protein CASSRDRGFNQPQHF.

This clone has more than one count but fewer than ten. The rearrangement uses TRBV28 and TRBJ2-3, with TRBD2 matching over 7 bases. Trimming took 4 bases from V and 1 from J; bases not matched to a gene: 8. This CDR3 is built from 16 residues. The germline V gene has CDR1 MDHEN and CDR2 SYDVKM. Here the CDR3 reads CASSSPLSGGTDTQYF. The CDR3 DNA reads TGTGCCAGCAGTTCCCCCCTCAGCGGGGGCACAGATACGCAGTATTTT. The complete variable domain, with remaining parts taken from reference TRBV28 and TRBJ2-3, reads DVKVTQSSRYLVKRTGEKVFLECVQDMDHENMFWYRQDPGLGLRLIYFSYDVKMKEKGDIPEGYSVSREKKERFSLILESASTNQTSMYLCASSSPLSGGTDTQYFGPGTRLTVL.

In this sample, this clone turned up a few times. The V call is TRBV11-1, the J call TRBJ2-7, with no clear D. This CDR3 has 12 amino acids. Germline-derived CDR1 and CDR2 are SGHAT and FQDESV (reference sequence). Trimming removed 4 bases at V and 0 bases at J, with 4 bases between. The DNA of the CDR3 is TGTGCCAGCAGCTCCAGCTCCTACGAGCAGTACTTC. Translated: CASSSSSYEQYF.

This sequence joins TRBV24-1 and TRBJ1-5; 9 nucleotides match TRBD1. Trimming cost V 3 bases and J 1 base; bases outside gene matches: 0. The CDR3 length is 15 residues. Germline V CDR1 and CDR2: KGHDR, SFDVKD. The CDR3 sequence is CATSDTGGSNQPQHF. CDR3 DNA: TGTGCCACCAGTGATACAGGGGGCAGCAATCAGCCCCAGCATTTT.

This clone was counted only a few times. The chain couples TRBV30 to TRBJ1-1; 7 bases are shared with TRBD1. This CDR3 has 13 residues. Looked up from germline, CDR1 is GTSNPN and CDR2 is SVGIG (reference sequence). The ends lost 5 bases at V and 2 bases at J; junction bases unmatched: 5. The CDR3 region has the DNA TGTGCCTGGGATAGACAGGGAAACACTGAAGCTTTCTTT. Amino acids: CAWDRQGNTEAFF.

This rearrangement joins TRBV6-6 to TRBJ1-3; the D gene is possibly TRBD1 (5 bases). This CDR3 contains 15 residues. CDR1 is MNHNY and CDR2 is SVGAGI in the germline V gene (reference sequence). V was cut by 4 bases and J by 11 bases, with 21 bases left in between. DNA for the CDR3: TGTGCCAGCAGTTCGACCTCCGGGACTCCTCGGTCCATATATTTT. It is translated as CASSSTSGTPRSIYF.

The CDR3 nucleotides are TGTGCCAGTACGATAGTCAATCAGCCCCAGCATTTT. Protein sequence: CASTIVNQPQHF. The chain links TRBV28 to TRBJ1-5; D remains ambiguous. Trimming pared 9 bases from V and 3 bases from J, leaving 9 bases between. The CDR3 runs 12 residues. Germline V lookup: CDR1 MDHEN, CDR2 SYDVKM.

The chain is built from TRBV6-4 and TRBJ2-2; D unresolved. The CDR3 has 13 residues. V was trimmed by 3 bases and J by 4 bases, leaving 6 bases between them. Germline lookup yields CDR1 MRHNA and CDR2 SNTAGT. The DNA for the CDR3 is TGTGCCAGCAGTGAATCAGGCACCGGGGAGCTGTTTTTT. The encoded protein is CASSESGTGELFF.

The chain links TRBV10-3 to TRBJ1-6, with a possible D match to TRBD1 (6 bases). The CDR3 runs 15 residues. Per the germline V gene, CDR1 is ENHRY and CDR2 is SYGVKD. Between the trimmed V and J ends, which lost 2 bases and 8 bases, there was a span of 13 bases. The CDR3 region has the DNA TGTGCCATCAGTGAGGCACTACAGGGAGATTCACCCCTCCACTTT. This gives the protein CAISEALQGDSPLHF.

The rearrangement joins TRBV19 to TRBJ2-1; 7 nucleotides agree with TRBD1. The CDR3 contains 14 residues. The V gene's germline CDR1 is LNHDA and CDR2 SQIVND (reference sequence). The V segment lost 1 base and the J segment 8 bases; nucleotides outside the gene matches: 5. CDR3 in amino acids: CASSIGPQGYEQFF. The CDR3 coding sequence is TGTGCCAGTAGTATAGGTCCACAGGGGTATGAGCAGTTCTTC.

V usage is TRBV19 and J usage is TRBJ1-5; D might be TRBD1 (6 bases). In germline, CDR1 is LNHDA, CDR2 SQIVND (reference sequence). Trimming took 4 bases from V and 1 from J, leaving 14 bases between them. CDR3 length equals 16 residues. CDR3 residues: CASSTSFQGSNQPQHF. The CDR3 DNA follows: TGTGCCAGTAGTACTAGTTTCCAGGGGAGCAATCAGCCCCAGCATTTT.

This rearrangement joins TRBV28 to TRBJ2-1, with 11 nucleotides matching TRBD2. The CDR3 length is 16 residues. The V segment lost 6 bases and the J segment 2 bases; nucleotides outside the gene matches: 6. From germline, CDR1 is MDHEN and CDR2 SYDVKM. CDR3 residues: CASRGGTSGAYNEQFF. In DNA, the CDR3 is TGTGCCAGCAGGGGGGGGACTAGCGGTGCCTACAATGAGCAGTTCTTC.

The chain employs TRBV19 and TRBJ1-5, with D tentatively TRBD1 (5 bases). This CDR3 region has 13 residues. Germline V gene lookup returns CDR1 LNHDA and CDR2 SQIVND (reference sequence). Trimming cost V 7 bases and J 3 bases, with 10 bases left between them. The CDR3 DNA reads as TGTGCCAGTAATTTCAGGGACAATCAGCCCCAGCATTTT. As protein: CASNFRDNQPQHF. The full variable domain, with the rest looked up from reference TRBV19 and TRBJ1-5, is DGGITQSPKYLFRKEGQNVTLSCEQNLNHDAMYWYRQDPGQGLRLIYYSQIVNDFQKGDIAEGYSVSREKKESFPLTVTSAQKNPTAFYLCASNFRDNQPQHFGDGTRLSIL.

This clone appeared a single time. This chain links TRBV6-2 or TRBV6-3 with TRBJ2-1, with 9 positions matching TRBD2. Germline V gene sequence: CDR1 MNHEY, CDR2 SVGEGT. With V trimmed by 6 bases and J by 10 bases, 1 base remained unmatched. The CDR3 sequence is 11 residues long. CDR3 protein: CASSLAGEQFF. CDR3 bases: TGTGCCAGCAGCCTAGCGGGGGAGCAGTTCTTC.

This clone has only one observation. The chain carries TRBV28 and TRBJ2-7; D possibly corresponds to TRBD1 (5 bases). The CDR3 is 14 residues long. Germline CDR1 reads MDHEN; CDR2 reads SYDVKM. The V and J ends lost 6 bases and 1 base respectively, with 13 bases between them. CDR3 coding DNA: TGTGCCAGCAGGGGGTGGGGCGGTTCCTACGAGCAGTACTTC. Protein sequence: CASRGWGGSYEQYF.

The chain couples TRBV7-2 to TRBJ2-2; TRBD2 agrees at 15 bases. CDR3 size: 18 residues. Trimming removed 3 bases from V and 3 bases from J; junction bases left unmatched: 5. Germline V gives CDR1 SGHTA, CDR2 FQGNSA. CDR3 nucleotide sequence: TGTGCCAGCAGCTTGGGACTAGCGGGAGGATTGGACACCGGGGAGCTGTTTTTT. It codes for CASSLGLAGGLDTGELFF.

The chain employs TRBV19 and TRBJ1-2; 8 bases align to TRBD1. The V gene end was trimmed by 1 base and the J gene end by 7 bases; junction bases not matched to a gene: 8. Germline V gene lookup returns CDR1 LNHDA and CDR2 SQIVND (reference sequence). The CDR3 extends over 15 amino acids. For the CDR3, the DNA is TGTGCCAGTAGTATAGTCGGCAGGGGGCTAGGTGGCTACACCTTC. It codes for CASSIVGRGLGGYTF.